These T cell receptor beta chains were read from a single sample in a study of shared clonotypes between healthy human individuals. The method was immunoSEQ multiplex PCR; TCRdb's version includes in-frame clones alone and lacks a portion of them. Among 2 million or so clones listed, 85% to 95% were seen once. The sample comprised naive CD4+ T cells sorted from blood. Source of these receptors: a man aged 18 to 35 in good health. CDR3s include the opening cysteine and the closing phenylalanine or tryptophan. Each record gives: J gene, D gene, V gene, clone size, CDR3 DNA, CDR3 protein. D genes are given only for firm matches. Some rows have no size entry. The others give once, few or many, or a class for an expanded clone.

j_call: TRBJ1-2
d_call: NA
v_call: TRBV5-6
clone_size: NA
cdr3_nt: TGTGCCAGCAGCCTCGACCGTAAATTTCAGGGTCGGGTAAATGGCTACACCTTC
cdr3_aa: CASSLDRKFQGRVNGYTF

j_call: TRBJ2-1
d_call: TRBD2
v_call: TRBV6-4
clone_size: NA
cdr3_nt: TGTGCCAGCAGCCACGATCCTAGCGGGGAGCAGTTCTTC
cdr3_aa: CASSHDPSGEQFF

j_call: TRBJ2-3
d_call: TRBD2
v_call: TRBV5-4
clone_size: NA
cdr3_nt: TGTGCCAGCAGCTCCCCCAGCGGGGGAGGAGATACGCAGTATTTT
cdr3_aa: CASSSPSGGGDTQYF

j_call: TRBJ1-1
d_call: NA
v_call: TRBV6-5
clone_size: NA
cdr3_nt: TGTGCCAGCAGTTACCTAAGAGGGACTGAAGCTTTCTTT
cdr3_aa: CASSYLRGTEAFF

j_call: TRBJ1-2
d_call: NA
v_call: TRBV29-1
clone_size: NA
cdr3_nt: TGCAGCGTTGTAGGACACTCCATCTATGGCTACACCTTC
cdr3_aa: CSVVGHSIYGYTF

j_call: TRBJ2-7
d_call: TRBD2
v_call: TRBV14
clone_size: NA
cdr3_nt: TGTGCCAGCAGCCGCCGACTAGCGGGAGTCTCCTACGAGCAGTACTTC
cdr3_aa: CASSRRLAGVSYEQYF

j_call: TRBJ2-3
d_call: TRBD2
v_call: TRBV19
clone_size: NA
cdr3_nt: TGTGCCAGTAGTCCCCGTGGACTAGCGGGAGACGGCACAGATACGCAGTATTTT
cdr3_aa: CASSPRGLAGDGTDTQYF

j_call: TRBJ2-2
d_call: TRBD1
v_call: TRBV2
clone_size: NA
cdr3_nt: TGTGCCAGCAGGGACAGGGTAAACACCGGGGAGCTGTTTTTT
cdr3_aa: CASRDRVNTGELFF

j_call: TRBJ2-3
d_call: NA
v_call: TRBV4-1
clone_size: NA
cdr3_nt: TGCGCCAGCAGCCTCGGGACACCTCTCACAGATACGCAGTATTTT
cdr3_aa: CASSLGTPLTDTQYF

j_call: TRBJ2-2
d_call: NA
v_call: TRBV30
clone_size: once
cdr3_nt: TGTGCCTGGAGTGGAGAGAACACCGGGGAGCTGTTTTTT
cdr3_aa: CAWSGENTGELFF

j_call: TRBJ1-1
d_call: NA
v_call: TRBV7-3
clone_size: NA
cdr3_nt: TGTGCCAGCAGCTTGACAGTTAACACTGAAGCTTTCTTT
cdr3_aa: CASSLTVNTEAFF

j_call: TRBJ2-6
d_call: TRBD1
v_call: TRBV7-8
clone_size: once
cdr3_nt: TGTGCCAGCAGCCGCACAGGGGGTGTTTCTGGGGCCAACGTCCTGACTTTC
cdr3_aa: CASSRTGGVSGANVLTF

j_call: TRBJ1-1
d_call: NA
v_call: TRBV6-5
clone_size: NA
cdr3_nt: TGTGCCACTTCGGAGGTCCCGTTAACTGAAGCTTTCTTT
cdr3_aa: CATSEVPLTEAFF

j_call: TRBJ1-5
d_call: NA
v_call: TRBV2
clone_size: NA
cdr3_nt: TGTGCCAGCAGGGTCGGGACCTCGGGTCAGCCCCAGCATTTT
cdr3_aa: CASRVGTSGQPQHF

j_call: TRBJ1-1
d_call: NA
v_call: TRBV11-2
clone_size: NA
cdr3_nt: TGTGCCAGCAGCTTAGAACTAGGCACTGAAGCTTTCTTT
cdr3_aa: CASSLELGTEAFF

j_call: TRBJ2-7
d_call: TRBD1
v_call: TRBV30
clone_size: NA
cdr3_nt: TGTGCCTGGAAAGGGTGGAATCGGGACAGGGGCACCTACGAGCAGTACTTC
cdr3_aa: CAWKGWNRDRGTYEQYF

j_call: TRBJ1-1
d_call: NA
v_call: TRBV6-1
clone_size: NA
cdr3_nt: TGTGCCAGCAGGGTACTGGGGGACACTGAAGCTTTCTTT
cdr3_aa: CASRVLGDTEAFF